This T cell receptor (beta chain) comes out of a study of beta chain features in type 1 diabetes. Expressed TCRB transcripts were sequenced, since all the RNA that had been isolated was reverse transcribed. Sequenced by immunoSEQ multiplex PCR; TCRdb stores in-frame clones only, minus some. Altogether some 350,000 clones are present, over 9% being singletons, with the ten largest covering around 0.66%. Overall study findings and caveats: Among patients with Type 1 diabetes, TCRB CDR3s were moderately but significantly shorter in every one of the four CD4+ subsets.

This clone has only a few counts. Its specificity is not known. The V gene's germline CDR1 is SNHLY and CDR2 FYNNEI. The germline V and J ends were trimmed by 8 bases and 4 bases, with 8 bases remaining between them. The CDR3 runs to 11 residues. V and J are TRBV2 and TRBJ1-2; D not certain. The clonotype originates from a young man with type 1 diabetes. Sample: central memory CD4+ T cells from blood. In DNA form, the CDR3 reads TGTGCCAGCGCCTCAGGCTATGGCTACACCTTC. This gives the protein CASASGYGYTF.